The clone carrying this T cell receptor beta chain was observed at least ten times. This CDR3 is built from 18 residues. CDR1 and CDR2 (germline): SGHAT, FQNNGV. V lost 6 bases and J 1 base, leaving 19 bases between the germline ends. As to time point: newly diagnosed GD, antithyroid drugs for less than 3 months. PBMCs were the source of the RNA used for TCR sequencing. The record originates from a study of regulatory T cells in long-lasting Graves disease. Combining iRepertoire HTBI primers with Arm-PCR of CDR3 regions, the authors built TCR beta libraries. TCRdb processed the multiplex PCR reads anew with MiXCR; each CDR3 protein has one entry. Seen here are over 400,000 distinct CDR3 sequences, 12% to 15% observed once, and the top ten hold 17%. In addition, the sample was reused for a study of T cells in Graves' hyperthyroidism and ophthalmopathy.

The receptor was isolated from a woman aged 45-65 years with Graves disease. The chain has TRBV11-2 and TRBJ2-6; D is perhaps TRBD1 (5 bases). The sequences come from peripheral blood mononuclear cells (PBMCs), collected at new diagnosis, from a patient treated with antithyroid drugs. CDR3 sequence reads: CASRYLRETKSGANVLTF. CDR3 DNA: TGTGCCAGCAGGTACCTCAGGGAAACGAAGTCTGGGGCCAACGTCCTGACTTTC. The complete variable domain, with remaining parts taken from reference TRBV11-2 and TRBJ2-6, reads EAGVAQSPRYKIIEKRQSVAFWCNPISGHATLYWYQQILGQGPKLLIQFQNNGVVDDSQLPKDRFSAERLKGVDSTLKIQPAKLEDSAVYLCASRYLRETKSGANVLTFGAGSRLTVL.